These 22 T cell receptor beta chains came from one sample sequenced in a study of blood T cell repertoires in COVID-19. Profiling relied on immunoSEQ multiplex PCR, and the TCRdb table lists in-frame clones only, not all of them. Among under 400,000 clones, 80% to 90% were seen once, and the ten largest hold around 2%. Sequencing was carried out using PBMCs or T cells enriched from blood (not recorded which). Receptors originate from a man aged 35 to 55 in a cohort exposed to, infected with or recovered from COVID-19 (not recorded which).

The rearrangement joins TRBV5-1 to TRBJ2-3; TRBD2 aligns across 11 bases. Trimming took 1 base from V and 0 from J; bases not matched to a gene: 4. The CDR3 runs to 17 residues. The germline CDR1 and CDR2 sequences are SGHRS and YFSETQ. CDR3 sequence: CASSLLPSGGSTDTQYF. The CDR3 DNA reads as TGCGCCAGCAGCTTGTTGCCTAGCGGGGGGAGCACAGATACGCAGTATTTT.

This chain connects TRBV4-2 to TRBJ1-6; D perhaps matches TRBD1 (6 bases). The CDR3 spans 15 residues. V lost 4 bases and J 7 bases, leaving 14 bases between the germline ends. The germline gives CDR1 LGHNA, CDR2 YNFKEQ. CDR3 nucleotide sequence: TGTGCCAGCAGCCGCAGACAGGATGGAAATTCACCCCTCCACTTT. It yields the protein CASSRRQDGNSPLHF.

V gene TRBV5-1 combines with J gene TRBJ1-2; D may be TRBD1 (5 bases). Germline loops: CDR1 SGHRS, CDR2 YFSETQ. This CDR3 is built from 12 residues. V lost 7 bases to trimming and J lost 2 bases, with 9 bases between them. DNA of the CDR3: TGCGCCAGCTCGACAGAAAACTATGGCTACACCTTC. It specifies CASSTENYGYTF.

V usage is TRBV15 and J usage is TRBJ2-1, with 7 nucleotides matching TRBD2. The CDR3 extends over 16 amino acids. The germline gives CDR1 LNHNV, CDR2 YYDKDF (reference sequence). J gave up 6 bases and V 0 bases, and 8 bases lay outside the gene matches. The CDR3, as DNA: TGTGCCACCAGCAGAGATCTTCTAGGGAGGGGCAATGAGCAGTTCTTC. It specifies CATSRDLLGRGNEQFF.

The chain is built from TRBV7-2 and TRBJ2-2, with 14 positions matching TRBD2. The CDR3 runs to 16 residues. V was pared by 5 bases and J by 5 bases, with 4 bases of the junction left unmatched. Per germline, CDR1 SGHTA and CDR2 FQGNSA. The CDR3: CASSPRTSGRTGELFF. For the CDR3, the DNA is TGTGCCAGCAGCCCAAGGACTAGCGGGAGGACCGGGGAGCTGTTTTTT.

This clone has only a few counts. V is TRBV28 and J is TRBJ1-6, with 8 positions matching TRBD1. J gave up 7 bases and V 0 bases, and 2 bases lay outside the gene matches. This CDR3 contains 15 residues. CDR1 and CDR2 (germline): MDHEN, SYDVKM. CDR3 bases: TGTGCCAGCAGTTTATGGGACAGGGCAAATTCACCCCTCCACTTT. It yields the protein CASSLWDRANSPLHF. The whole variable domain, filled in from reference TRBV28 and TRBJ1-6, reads DVKVTQSSRYLVKRTGEKVFLECVQDMDHENMFWYRQDPGLGLRLIYFSYDVKMKEKGDIPEGYSVSREKKERFSLILESASTNQTSMYLCASSLWDRANSPLHFGNGTRLTVT.

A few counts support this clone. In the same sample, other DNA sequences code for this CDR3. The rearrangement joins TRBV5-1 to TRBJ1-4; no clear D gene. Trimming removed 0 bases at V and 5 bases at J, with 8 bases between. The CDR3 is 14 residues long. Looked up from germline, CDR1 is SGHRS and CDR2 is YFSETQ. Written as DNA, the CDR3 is TGCGCCAGCAGCTTGGCGGGTTTAAATGAAAAACTGTTTTTT. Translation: CASSLAGLNEKLFF.

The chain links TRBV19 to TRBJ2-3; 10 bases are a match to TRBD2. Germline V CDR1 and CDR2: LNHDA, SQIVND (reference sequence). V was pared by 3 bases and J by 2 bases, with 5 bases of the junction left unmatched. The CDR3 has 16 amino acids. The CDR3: CASSIVLAGTTDTQYF. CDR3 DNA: TGTGCCAGTAGTATCGTACTAGCGGGAACCACAGATACGCAGTATTTT.

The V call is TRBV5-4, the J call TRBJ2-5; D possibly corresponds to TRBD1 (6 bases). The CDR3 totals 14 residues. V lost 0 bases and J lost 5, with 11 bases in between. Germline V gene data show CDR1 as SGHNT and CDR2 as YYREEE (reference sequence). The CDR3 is CASSLAGTSETQYF. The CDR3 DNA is TGTGCCAGCAGCTTGGCCGGGACATCGGAGACCCAGTACTTC.

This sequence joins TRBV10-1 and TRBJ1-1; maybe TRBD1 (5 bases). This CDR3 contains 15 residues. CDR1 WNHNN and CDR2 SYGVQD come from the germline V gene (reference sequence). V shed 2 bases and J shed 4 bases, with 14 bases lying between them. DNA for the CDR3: TGCGCCAGCAGTGAGGGGACTGGACTACCCACTGAAGCTTTCTTT. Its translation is CASSEGTGLPTEAFF.

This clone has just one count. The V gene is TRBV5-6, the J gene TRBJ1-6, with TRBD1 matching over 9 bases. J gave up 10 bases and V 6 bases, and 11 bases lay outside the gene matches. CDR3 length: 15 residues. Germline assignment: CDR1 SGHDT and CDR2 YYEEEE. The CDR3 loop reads CASNVKTGGQSPLHF. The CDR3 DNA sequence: TGTGCCAGCAACGTGAAAACAGGGGGCCAGTCACCCCTCCACTTT.

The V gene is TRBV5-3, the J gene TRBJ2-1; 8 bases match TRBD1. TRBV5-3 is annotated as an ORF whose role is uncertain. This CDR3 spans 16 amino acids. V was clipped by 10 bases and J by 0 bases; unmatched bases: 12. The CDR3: CASPRTGMSSYNEQFF. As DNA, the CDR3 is TGTGCCTCGCCCAGGACAGGGATGAGCTCCTACAATGAGCAGTTCTTC.

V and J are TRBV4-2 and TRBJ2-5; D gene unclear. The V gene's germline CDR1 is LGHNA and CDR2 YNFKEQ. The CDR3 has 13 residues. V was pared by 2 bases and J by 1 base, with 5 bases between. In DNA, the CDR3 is TGTGCCAGCAGCCAACACAGCCAAGAGACCCAGTACTTC. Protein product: CASSQHSQETQYF.

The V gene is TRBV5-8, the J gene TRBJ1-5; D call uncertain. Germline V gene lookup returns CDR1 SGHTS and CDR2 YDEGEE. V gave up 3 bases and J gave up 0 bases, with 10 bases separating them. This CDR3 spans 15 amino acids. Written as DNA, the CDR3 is TGTGCCAGCAGCTCCAGACTTTATAGCAATCAGCCCCAGCATTTT. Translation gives CASSSRLYSNQPQHF.

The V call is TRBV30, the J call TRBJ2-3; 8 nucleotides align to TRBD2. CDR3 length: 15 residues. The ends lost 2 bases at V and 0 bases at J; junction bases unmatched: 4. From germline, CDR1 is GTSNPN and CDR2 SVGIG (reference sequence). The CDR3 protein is CAWSRTSSSTDTQYF. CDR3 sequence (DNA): TGTGCCTGGAGTAGGACTAGCTCTAGCACAGATACGCAGTATTTT.

CDR3 protein: CASRPDPTGLGQVQHF. In nucleotides, the CDR3 is TGCGCCAGCAGGCCCGACCCGACAGGGTTGGGGCAGGTCCAGCATTTT. This chain connects TRBV4-1 to TRBJ1-5, with 7 bases fitting TRBD1. The V and J ends lost 6 bases and 12 bases, in that order; junction bases with no gene match: 20. The CDR3 runs to 16 residues. CDR1 MGHRA and CDR2 YSYEKL come from the germline V gene.

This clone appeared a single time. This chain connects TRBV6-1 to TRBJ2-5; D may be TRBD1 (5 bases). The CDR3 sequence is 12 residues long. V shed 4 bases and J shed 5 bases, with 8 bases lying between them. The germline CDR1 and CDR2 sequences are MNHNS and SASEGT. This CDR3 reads CASSVAGETQYF. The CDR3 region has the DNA TGTGCCAGCAGTGTCGCAGGGGAGACCCAGTACTTC.

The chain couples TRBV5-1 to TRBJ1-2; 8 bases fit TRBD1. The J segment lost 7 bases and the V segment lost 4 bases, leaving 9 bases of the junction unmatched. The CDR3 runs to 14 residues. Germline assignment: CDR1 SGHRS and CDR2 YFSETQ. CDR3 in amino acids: CASSQLAGGPGYTF. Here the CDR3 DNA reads TGCGCCAGCAGCCAACTGGCAGGGGGCCCTGGCTACACCTTC. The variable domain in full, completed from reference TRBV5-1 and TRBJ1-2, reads KAGVTQTPRYLIKTRGQQVTLSCSPISGHRSVSWYQQTPGQGLQFLFEYFSETQRNKGNFPGRFSGRQFSNSRSEMNVSTLELGDSALYLCASSQLAGGPGYTFGSGTRLTVV.

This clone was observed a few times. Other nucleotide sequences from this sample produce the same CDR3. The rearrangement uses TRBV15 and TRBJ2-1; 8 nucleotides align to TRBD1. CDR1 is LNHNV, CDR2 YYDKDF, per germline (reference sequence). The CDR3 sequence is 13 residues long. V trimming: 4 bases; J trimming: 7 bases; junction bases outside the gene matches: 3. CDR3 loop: CATSTNRGNEQFF. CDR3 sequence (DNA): TGTGCCACCAGCACCAACAGGGGGAATGAGCAGTTCTTC.

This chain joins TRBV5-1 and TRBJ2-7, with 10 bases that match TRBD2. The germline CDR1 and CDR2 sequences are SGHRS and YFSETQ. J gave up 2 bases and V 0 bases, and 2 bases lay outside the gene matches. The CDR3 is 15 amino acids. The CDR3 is CASSLDTSGTYEQYF. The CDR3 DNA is TGCGCCAGCAGCTTGGATACTAGCGGGACCTACGAGCAGTACTTC.

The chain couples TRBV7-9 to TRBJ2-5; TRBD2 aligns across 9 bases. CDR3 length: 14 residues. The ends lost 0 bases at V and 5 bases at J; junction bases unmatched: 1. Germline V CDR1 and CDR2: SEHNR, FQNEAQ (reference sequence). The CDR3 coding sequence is TGTGCCAGCAGCTTAGCCCTAGCGGGGGAGACCCAGTACTTC. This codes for CASSLALAGETQYF.

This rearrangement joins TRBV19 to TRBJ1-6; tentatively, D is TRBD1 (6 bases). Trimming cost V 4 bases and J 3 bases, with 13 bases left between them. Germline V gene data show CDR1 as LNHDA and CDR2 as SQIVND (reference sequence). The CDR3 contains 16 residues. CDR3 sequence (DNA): TGTGCCAGTAGTACGGGGGGACACCACTATAATTCACCCCTCCACTTT. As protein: CASSTGGHHYNSPLHF.